Following are 17 T cell receptor beta chains from one sample sequenced in a study of cytomegalovirus exposure and HLA in healthy donors. This PCR relied on a set of 60 Vbeta primers and 13 Jbeta primers. Produced via immunoSEQ multiplex PCR; TCRdb's table is partial and in-frame only. Of roughly 86,000 clones in the sample, just over 70% were seen once. Sequencing used PBMCs. The receptors come from a man between 60 and 70 years old in good health and CMV-seronegative.

This sequence joins TRBV19 and TRBJ1-1; D is possibly TRBD1 (6 bases). The CDR3 extends over 12 amino acids. V lost 9 bases, J lost 5 bases, and 13 bases lay in between. CDR1 is LNHDA and CDR2 is SQIVND in the germline V gene (reference sequence). The CDR3 sequence: CASGGAGTEAFF. Here the CDR3 DNA reads TGTGCCAGCGGGGGGGCCGGGACTGAAGCTTTCTTT.

This sequence joins TRBV4-1 and TRBJ2-1, with D possibly matching TRBD1 (5 bases). V lost 1 base and J 1 base, leaving 11 bases between the germline ends. This CDR3 comprises 16 residues. Germline lookup yields CDR1 MGHRA and CDR2 YSYEKL. The CDR3, as DNA: TGCGCCAGCAGCCAAGGGATGGGGCCATCCTACAATGAGCAGTTCTTC. Encoded protein: CASSQGMGPSYNEQFF.

The J gene is TRBJ2-7, the V gene TRBV28; 8 bases map to TRBD1. V lost 5 bases and J lost 6; bases outside the gene matches: 18. The CDR3 covers 17 residues. The germline CDR1 and CDR2 sequences are MDHEN and SYDVKM. The CDR3 sequence: CASSRYYRTGIGGEQYF. Here the CDR3 DNA reads TGTGCCAGCAGTCGATATTATCGGACAGGGATAGGTGGCGAGCAGTACTTC.

V and J are TRBV2 and TRBJ2-2, with 7 bases that match TRBD2. With V trimmed by 4 bases and J by 4 bases, 6 bases remained unmatched. The CDR3 loop spans 15 amino acids. Germline V lookup: CDR1 SNHLY, CDR2 FYNNEI. Written as DNA, the CDR3 is TGTGCCAGCAGTGTCGATGCGGGGGTCACCGGGGAGCTGTTTTTT. It codes for CASSVDAGVTGELFF.

This clone has just one count. The chain uses TRBV9 and TRBJ1-5; 9 bases align to TRBD1. The CDR3 is 14 residues long. Germline V CDR1 and CDR2: SGDLS, YYNGEE. J was trimmed by 6 bases and V by 2 bases; bases with no gene match: 3. The CDR3 bases are TGTGCCAGCAGCGTTACAGGGGGCGGTCAGCCCCAGCATTTT. Translated: CASSVTGGGQPQHF.

The table lists this clone with a count of one. CDR3: CASSQDPPGGSTDTQYF. The DNA for the CDR3 is TGCGCCAGCAGCCAAGATCCCCCGGGGGGTAGCACAGATACGCAGTATTTT. J is TRBJ2-3 and V is TRBV4-1; 7 positions agree with TRBD2. J lost 0 bases, V lost 0 bases, and 6 bases had no gene match. CDR1 is MGHRA, CDR2 YSYEKL, per germline. The CDR3 sequence is 17 residues long.

This chain joins TRBV11-2 and TRBJ2-7, with a possible D match to TRBD2 (6 bases). The germline V gene encodes CDR1 SGHAT and CDR2 FQNNGV. V gave up 10 bases and J gave up 3 bases, with 16 bases separating them. CDR3 length: 13 residues. CDR3 nucleotides: TGTGCCACCACCGCGGAGGGCTACTACGAGCAGTACTTC. Translation: CATTAEGYYEQYF.

This clone was seen only a few times. CDR3 amino acids: CASRVGSGRAGEQYF. The CDR3 region has the DNA TGTGCCAGCAGAGTCGGGAGCGGGAGGGCCGGGGAGCAGTACTTC. The V gene is TRBV5-4, the J gene TRBJ2-7; 10 bases are a match to TRBD2. Germline CDR1 SGHNT, CDR2 YYREEE (reference sequence). The CDR3 covers 15 residues. The trim removed 5 bases at V and 7 bases at J, leaving 12 bases unmatched.

This chain connects TRBV7-2 to TRBJ2-2, with TRBD1 matching over 9 bases. The germline V gene has CDR1 SGHTA and CDR2 FQGNSA. The CDR3 contains 15 residues. Trimming at V came to 5 bases and at J to 5 bases, leaving 6 bases not matched to a gene. Here the CDR3 DNA reads TGTGCCAGCAGCAAAGGACAGGGGTGGACCGGGGAGCTGTTTTTT. Residues: CASSKGQGWTGELFF.

V is TRBV7-6 and J is TRBJ2-3; a weak D match, TRBD2 (5 bases). Germline assignment: CDR1 SGHVS and CDR2 FNYEAQ. Trimming stripped 5 bases from V and 2 bases from J, with 8 bases between. There are 13 residues in the CDR3. The CDR3, as DNA: TGTGCCAGCAGCGGGAGAACCACAGATACGCAGTATTTT. Residues: CASSGRTTDTQYF.

Only a few counts were recorded for this clone. The chain carries TRBV10-3 and TRBJ2-1, with a weak D call TRBD2 (6 bases). V lost 7 bases and J lost 8, with 12 bases in between. Germline CDR1 reads ENHRY; CDR2 reads SYGVKD. The length of the CDR3 is 12 residues. The CDR3 loop is CAIKRANDEQFF. The CDR3 bases are TGTGCCATCAAGCGGGCAAACGATGAGCAGTTCTTC.

This chain connects TRBV6-5 to TRBJ2-7; no firm D call. Trimming stripped 5 bases from V and 0 bases from J, with 11 bases between. Germline V gene sequence: CDR1 MNHEY, CDR2 SVGAGI. CDR3 length: 14 amino acids. The CDR3 DNA reads TGTGCCAGCAGTCTCGTTCGGAGCTCCTACGAGCAGTACTTC. This gives the protein CASSLVRSSYEQYF.

The chain combines TRBV28 with TRBJ1-5, with TRBD1 identical over 9 bases. The CDR3 runs to 17 residues. V trimming: 5 bases; J trimming: 0 bases; junction bases outside the gene matches: 8. The germline V gene has CDR1 MDHEN and CDR2 SYDVKM. DNA of the CDR3: TGTGCCAGCAGTATTACAGGGGGCTCCTATAGCAATCAGCCCCAGCATTTT. This encodes CASSITGGSYSNQPQHF.

The chain employs TRBV6-6 and TRBJ2-5, with 10 nucleotides matching TRBD1. The CDR3 loop spans 12 amino acids. Losses at the gene ends were 9 bases for V and 6 bases for J; bases not matched to a gene: 4. Per the germline V gene, CDR1 is MNHNY and CDR2 is SVGAGI (reference sequence). CDR3 bases: TGTGCCAGACGACAGGGGGCAAAGACCCAGTACTTC. Its translation: CARRQGAKTQYF.

The gene calls are TRBV2 and TRBJ1-5; D possibly corresponds to TRBD1 (5 bases). The ends were cut back, 8 bases at V and 7 bases at J, with 15 bases in the middle. CDR3 length: 13 residues. The germline gives CDR1 SNHLY, CDR2 FYNNEI. This CDR3 reads CASSNQGQQPQHF. The CDR3 DNA follows: TGTGCCAGCTCGAACCAGGGCCAGCAGCCCCAGCATTTT.

The chain is built from TRBV7-8 and TRBJ2-7; 11 nucleotides line up with TRBD1. This CDR3 comprises 15 residues. The V segment lost 4 bases and the J segment 4 bases; nucleotides outside the gene matches: 6. Germline assignment: CDR1 SGHVS and CDR2 FQNEAQ. The CDR3 DNA reads as TGTGCCAGCAGCTACCGATGGGACAGGGGGTACGAGCAGTACTTC. Translation: CASSYRWDRGYEQYF. Drawing the rest from reference TRBV7-8 and TRBJ2-7, the complete variable domain is GAGVSQSPRYKVAKRGQDVALRCDPISGHVSLFWYQQALGQGPEFLTYFQNEAQLDKSGLPSDRFFAERPEGSVSTLKIQRTQQEDSAVYLCASSYRWDRGYEQYFGPGTRLTVT.

The chain combines TRBV27 with TRBJ2-2; 7 bases agree with TRBD1. Germline CDR1 MNHEY, CDR2 SMNVEV (reference sequence). CDR3 length: 13 residues. V dropped 4 bases and J dropped 5; count of bases not matched to a gene: 1. The chain's CDR3 is CASSWTGTGELFF. The CDR3 DNA reads as TGTGCCAGCAGTTGGACAGGTACCGGGGAGCTGTTTTTT.